The rows below give T cell receptor beta chains drawn from one sample of a study of T cells in Graves' hyperthyroidism and ophthalmopathy. TCRdb ran MiXCR on the multiplex PCR reads and lists one entry per CDR3 protein. This sample carries around 190,000 distinct CDR3 sequences, roughly a sixth of them seen once, and the ten largest clones take about 50%. The sequenced sample consisted of blood. The origin of the receptors is a woman in her fifties or sixties with Graves' hyperthyroidism. Both conserved end residues are part of each CDR3. Each record gives: V gene, J gene, D gene, clone size, CDR3 protein, CDR3 DNA. The D gene is left open where the match is weak. The size entry is marked missing in some rows and otherwise reads once, few, many or a size class.

V gene: TRBV20-1; J gene: TRBJ2-4; D gene: NA; clone size: few; CDR3 protein: CSARNSGERKNIQYF; CDR3 DNA: TGCAGTGCTAGAAATAGCGGAGAGAGAAAAAACATTCAGTACTTC
V gene: TRBV4-1; J gene: TRBJ2-3; D gene: NA; clone size: once; CDR3 protein: CASRLSSTDTQYF; CDR3 DNA: TGCGCCAGCAGACTCAGCAGCACAGATACGCAGTATTTT
V gene: TRBV12-3/TRBV12-4; J gene: TRBJ2-7; D gene: TRBD1; clone size: many; CDR3 protein: CASSFDREFYEQYF; CDR3 DNA: TGTGCCAGCAGTTTCGACAGGGAATTCTACGAGCAGTACTTC
V gene: TRBV12-3/TRBV12-4; J gene: TRBJ2-5; D gene: NA; clone size: many; CDR3 protein: CASSPSGVRGETQYF; CDR3 DNA: TGTGCCAGCAGCCCCTCGGGAGTCCGGGGGGAGACCCAGTACTTC
V gene: TRBV28; J gene: TRBJ1-4; D gene: TRBD1; clone size: many; CDR3 protein: CASSLQGTGVTRDNEKLFF; CDR3 DNA: TGTGCCAGCAGTTTACAAGGGACAGGGGTCACCCGAGATAATGAAAAACTGTTTTTT
V gene: TRBV28; J gene: TRBJ2-3; D gene: NA; clone size: NA; CDR3 protein: CASSPPWSTDTQYF; CDR3 DNA: TGTGCCAGCAGTCCGCCTTGGAGCACAGATACGCAGTATTTT
V gene: TRBV20-1; J gene: TRBJ2-7; D gene: NA; clone size: NA; CDR3 protein: CSAEITGSGYEQYF; CDR3 DNA: TGCAGTGCCGAAATTACAGGGTCGGGATACGAGCAGTACTTC
V gene: TRBV24-1; J gene: TRBJ1-4; D gene: NA; clone size: NA; CDR3 protein: CATSFNEKLFF; CDR3 DNA: TGTGCCACCAGCTTCAATGAAAAACTGTTTTTT
V gene: TRBV20-1; J gene: TRBJ2-7; D gene: TRBD2; clone size: many; CDR3 protein: CSALPGAGGGIDEQYF; CDR3 DNA: TGCAGTGCTCTCCCTGGGGCGGGAGGGGGTATCGACGAGCAGTACTTC
V gene: TRBV28; J gene: TRBJ2-3; D gene: NA; clone size: many; CDR3 protein: CASSYRTDTQYF; CDR3 DNA: TGTGCCAGCAGTTACCGCACAGATACGCAGTATTTT
V gene: TRBV14; J gene: TRBJ2-1; D gene: TRBD2; clone size: many; CDR3 protein: CASSQEGQGGAYNEQFF; CDR3 DNA: TGTGCCAGCAGCCAAGAGGGTCAGGGAGGGGCCTACAATGAGCAGTTCTTC
V gene: TRBV3-1; J gene: TRBJ2-7; D gene: TRBD1; clone size: NA; CDR3 protein: CASSQGSYADRGYEQYF; CDR3 DNA: TGTGCCAGCAGCCAAGGGTCCTATGCGGACAGGGGTTACGAGCAGTACTTC
V gene: TRBV3-1; J gene: TRBJ2-3; D gene: TRBD2; clone size: many; CDR3 protein: CASSVGRGTDTQYF; CDR3 DNA: TGTGCCAGCAGCGTCGGGAGGGGCACAGATACGCAGTATTTT
V gene: TRBV27; J gene: TRBJ1-1; D gene: NA; clone size: many; CDR3 protein: CASSLQVPLNTEAFF; CDR3 DNA: TGTGCCAGCAGTTTACAGGTACCATTGAACACTGAAGCTTTCTTT
V gene: TRBV7-9; J gene: TRBJ1-3; D gene: NA; clone size: many; CDR3 protein: CASSLAAISGNTIYF; CDR3 DNA: TGTGCCAGCAGCTTAGCGGCCATTTCTGGAAACACCATATATTTT
V gene: TRBV6-1; J gene: TRBJ1-1; D gene: TRBD1; clone size: many; CDR3 protein: CASRKGQGWPFLNTEAFF; CDR3 DNA: TGTGCCAGCAGAAAGGGACAGGGCTGGCCCTTCCTGAACACTGAAGCTTTCTTT
V gene: TRBV6-1; J gene: TRBJ2-5; D gene: NA; clone size: few; CDR3 protein: CASSDGGMGTQYF; CDR3 DNA: TGTGCCAGCAGTGATGGCGGGATGGGTACCCAGTACTTC
V gene: TRBV24-1; J gene: TRBJ2-1; D gene: NA; clone size: many; CDR3 protein: CATSDLRRDNEQFF; CDR3 DNA: TGTGCCACCAGTGACTTAAGACGGGACAATGAGCAGTTCTTC
V gene: TRBV20-1; J gene: TRBJ2-5; D gene: TRBD2; clone size: few; CDR3 protein: CSASRRGGRKWEVQETQYF; CDR3 DNA: TGCAGTGCTAGCCGAAGGGGCGGGAGGAAATGGGAGGTCCAAGAGACCCAGTACTTC
V gene: TRBV20-1; J gene: TRBJ2-3; D gene: TRBD2; clone size: many; CDR3 protein: CSASPLAGGFTDTQYF; CDR3 DNA: TGCAGTGCTAGCCCCCTGGCGGGAGGTTTCACAGATACGCAGTATTTT
V gene: TRBV13; J gene: TRBJ2-1; D gene: TRBD2; clone size: many; CDR3 protein: CASSEGLAGDGNEQFF; CDR3 DNA: TGTGCCAGCTCCGAGGGACTAGCGGGAGACGGCAATGAGCAGTTCTTC
V gene: TRBV6-1; J gene: TRBJ2-3; D gene: NA; clone size: few; CDR3 protein: CASTPPGTDTQYF; CDR3 DNA: TGTGCCAGCACCCCCCCCGGCACAGATACGCAGTATTTT
V gene: TRBV12-3/TRBV12-4; J gene: TRBJ1-3; D gene: NA; clone size: NA; CDR3 protein: CASSPRRAGGNTIYF; CDR3 DNA: TGTGCCAGCAGTCCTCGCAGGGCTGGCGGAAACACCATATATTTT
V gene: TRBV19; J gene: TRBJ2-2; D gene: NA; clone size: few; CDR3 protein: CASSRERTGELFF; CDR3 DNA: TGTGCCAGTAGTCGAGAGAGAACCGGGGAGCTGTTTTTT
V gene: TRBV5-1; J gene: TRBJ1-1; D gene: NA; clone size: many; CDR3 protein: CASSPRGPTEAFF; CDR3 DNA: TGCGCCAGCAGCCCAAGGGGCCCTACTGAAGCTTTCTTT
V gene: TRBV20-1; J gene: TRBJ2-3; D gene: TRBD2; clone size: many; CDR3 protein: CSARDELAGGTDTQYF; CDR3 DNA: TGCAGTGCTAGAGATGAGCTAGCGGGGGGCACAGATACGCAGTATTTT
V gene: TRBV28; J gene: TRBJ2-7; D gene: TRBD1; clone size: many; CDR3 protein: CASSSVPGQGYEQYF; CDR3 DNA: TGTGCCAGCAGTTCCGTACCGGGACAGGGCTACGAGCAGTACTTC
V gene: TRBV10-3; J gene: TRBJ2-7; D gene: NA; clone size: many; CDR3 protein: CAISESRQELEQYF; CDR3 DNA: TGTGCCATCAGTGAGTCGAGACAGGAGCTTGAGCAGTACTTC
V gene: TRBV14; J gene: TRBJ2-6; D gene: TRBD2; clone size: few; CDR3 protein: CASSQTTSGLARSGANVLTF; CDR3 DNA: TGTGCCAGCAGCCAGACCACGTCTGGACTAGCGCGCTCTGGGGCCAACGTCCTGACTTTC
V gene: TRBV9; J gene: TRBJ2-1; D gene: NA; clone size: few; CDR3 protein: CASSVSVNEQFF; CDR3 DNA: TGTGCCAGCAGCGTATCGGTGAATGAGCAGTTCTTC
V gene: TRBV18; J gene: TRBJ1-1; D gene: NA; clone size: many; CDR3 protein: CASSPTGLLEAFF; CDR3 DNA: TGTGCCAGCTCACCGACGGGATTACTTGAAGCTTTCTTT
V gene: TRBV9; J gene: TRBJ2-5; D gene: TRBD1; clone size: few; CDR3 protein: CASSGGGQSQETQYF; CDR3 DNA: TGTGCCAGCAGCGGTGGGGGACAGAGCCAAGAGACCCAGTACTTC
V gene: TRBV4-1; J gene: TRBJ1-5; D gene: NA; clone size: NA; CDR3 protein: CASSLGRGPNQPQHF; CDR3 DNA: TGCGCCAGCAGCCTAGGCAGGGGACCCAATCAGCCCCAGCATTTT
V gene: TRBV20-1; J gene: TRBJ2-7; D gene: NA; clone size: few; CDR3 protein: CSAHTLAREQYF; CDR3 DNA: TGCAGTGCTCACACTCTAGCTCGCGAGCAGTACTTC
V gene: TRBV13; J gene: TRBJ2-2; D gene: NA; clone size: many; CDR3 protein: CASSSGLPDPGELFF; CDR3 DNA: TGTGCCAGCAGCTCCGGACTACCCGATCCCGGGGAGCTGTTTTTT
V gene: TRBV19; J gene: TRBJ2-3; D gene: NA; clone size: few; CDR3 protein: CASRRQDTDTQYF; CDR3 DNA: TGTGCCAGTAGACGGCAGGACACAGATACGCAGTATTTT
V gene: TRBV30; J gene: TRBJ1-5; D gene: NA; clone size: many; CDR3 protein: CAWSVGARDQPQHF; CDR3 DNA: TGTGCCTGGAGTGTAGGGGCTAGAGATCAGCCCCAGCATTTT
V gene: TRBV30; J gene: TRBJ2-3; D gene: NA; clone size: many; CDR3 protein: CAWISDSTDTQYF; CDR3 DNA: TGTGCCTGGATTAGTGACAGCACAGATACGCAGTATTTT
V gene: TRBV11-2; J gene: TRBJ2-1; D gene: TRBD2; clone size: many; CDR3 protein: CASSSHDVAGVSYNEQFF; CDR3 DNA: TGTGCCAGCAGCTCACACGACGTAGCGGGAGTTTCCTACAATGAGCAGTTCTTC
V gene: TRBV29-1; J gene: TRBJ2-2; D gene: NA; clone size: few; CDR3 protein: CSVVNGSLDTGELFF; CDR3 DNA: TGCAGCGTTGTTAACGGGAGTCTCGACACCGGGGAGCTGTTTTTT